This is a list of T cell receptor beta chains from one sample in a study of cytomegalovirus exposure and HLA in healthy donors. TCRdb's table, derived via immunoSEQ multiplex PCR, lists solely in-frame clones and lacks some. The table shows approximately 110,000 clones, with 12% to 15% occurring only once. Sequencing was performed on PBMCs. The receptors were sampled from a female donor in good health and CMV-seronegative. Each CDR3 is given with its conserved first and last residue. The order of the fields is clone size, D gene, V gene, J gene, CDR3 DNA, CDR3 protein. D genes are given only for firm matches. Some rows mark clone size as missing; the rest say once, few, many or name a class of expanded clone.

abundance: -
d_gene: -
v_gene: TRBV5-1
j_gene: TRBJ2-6
CDR3nt: TGCGCCAGCAGCTTGGCAGGTGCGCCCGGGGCCAACGTCCTGACTTTC
CDR3aa: CASSLAGAPGANVLTF

abundance: -
d_gene: TRBD1
v_gene: TRBV30
j_gene: TRBJ2-5
CDR3nt: TGTGCCTGGAGTCCAGACAGGGTTCAAGAGACCCAGTACTTC
CDR3aa: CAWSPDRVQETQYF

abundance: few
d_gene: TRBD2
v_gene: TRBV15
j_gene: TRBJ2-1
CDR3nt: TGTGCCACCAGCAGAGATGCCCCTAGCGGGAGGCCCAATGAGCAGTTCTTC
CDR3aa: CATSRDAPSGRPNEQFF

abundance: -
d_gene: TRBD2
v_gene: TRBV7-2
j_gene: TRBJ2-7
CDR3nt: TGTGCCAGCAGCTTAGTTCTATTAGCGGGGTTCTACTTC
CDR3aa: CASSLVLLAGFYF

abundance: -
d_gene: TRBD2
v_gene: TRBV11-2
j_gene: TRBJ2-3
CDR3nt: TGTGCCAGCAGGCCCGGGACTAGCGGGGGGCGAGATACGCAGTATTTT
CDR3aa: CASRPGTSGGRDTQYF

abundance: few
d_gene: -
v_gene: TRBV6-5
j_gene: TRBJ1-4
CDR3nt: TGTGCCAGCAGTTACCGATACAGTAATGAAAAACTGTTTTTT
CDR3aa: CASSYRYSNEKLFF

abundance: -
d_gene: TRBD1
v_gene: TRBV19
j_gene: TRBJ2-3
CDR3nt: TGTGCCAGTAGTACCGGACAGGGGGGCGCAGATACGCAGTATTTT
CDR3aa: CASSTGQGGADTQYF

abundance: -
d_gene: -
v_gene: TRBV10-3
j_gene: TRBJ2-1
CDR3nt: TGTGCCCTCTTAGCTGGCAATGAGCAGTTCTTC
CDR3aa: CALLAGNEQFF

abundance: -
d_gene: -
v_gene: TRBV27
j_gene: TRBJ2-3
CDR3nt: TGTGCCAGCAGCCCATCCTTAGTAGAAACCACAGATACGCAGTATTTT
CDR3aa: CASSPSLVETTDTQYF

abundance: few
d_gene: TRBD2
v_gene: TRBV15
j_gene: TRBJ2-1
CDR3nt: TGTGCCACCAGCAGATCGACGGGGGGGCCGAGGAATGAGCAGTTCTTC
CDR3aa: CATSRSTGGPRNEQFF

abundance: few
d_gene: TRBD1
v_gene: TRBV6-6
j_gene: TRBJ1-2
CDR3nt: TGTGCCAGCAGTTCCACAGGGGACCCTAGCTATGGCTACACCTTC
CDR3aa: CASSSTGDPSYGYTF

abundance: -
d_gene: TRBD1
v_gene: TRBV9
j_gene: TRBJ1-2
CDR3nt: TGTGCCAGCAGCCTCCCGACAGGGACCCACTATGGCTACACCTTC
CDR3aa: CASSLPTGTHYGYTF

abundance: few
d_gene: -
v_gene: TRBV30
j_gene: TRBJ1-5
CDR3nt: TGTGCCTGGACCTCACCCTGGGACTATAGCAATCAGCCCCAGCATTTT
CDR3aa: CAWTSPWDYSNQPQHF

abundance: few
d_gene: -
v_gene: TRBV28
j_gene: TRBJ2-7
CDR3nt: TGTGCCAGCACTCCCACCCAAGCACTCAATCACCTCTCCTACGAGCAGTACTTC
CDR3aa: CASTPTQALNHLSYEQYF

abundance: -
d_gene: -
v_gene: TRBV14
j_gene: TRBJ2-6
CDR3nt: TGTGCCAGCAGCCAAGACTTAGAGGGGGCCAACGTCCTGACTTTC
CDR3aa: CASSQDLEGANVLTF

abundance: -
d_gene: TRBD1
v_gene: TRBV19
j_gene: TRBJ2-3
CDR3nt: TGTGCCAGCCTCGGACAGGGGGCATCAGATACGCAGTATTTT
CDR3aa: CASLGQGASDTQYF

abundance: -
d_gene: TRBD2
v_gene: TRBV19
j_gene: TRBJ2-1
CDR3nt: TGTGCCAGTAGTATGGCTAGCGGGGGATCCAATGAGCAGTTCTTC
CDR3aa: CASSMASGGSNEQFF

abundance: few
d_gene: TRBD1
v_gene: TRBV11-2
j_gene: TRBJ1-1
CDR3nt: TGTGCCAGCAGCTTGACAGGGGTCGGCGGCACTGAAGCTTTCTTT
CDR3aa: CASSLTGVGGTEAFF

abundance: few
d_gene: TRBD2
v_gene: TRBV7-2
j_gene: TRBJ2-5
CDR3nt: TGTGCCAGCAGCTACCAGCTAGCGGGTTACCAAGAGACCCAGTACTTC
CDR3aa: CASSYQLAGYQETQYF

abundance: -
d_gene: -
v_gene: TRBV28
j_gene: TRBJ2-4
CDR3nt: TGTGCCAGCAGTTTATCAGGCTCCTCTCCCAAAAACATTCAGTACTTC
CDR3aa: CASSLSGSSPKNIQYF

abundance: -
d_gene: TRBD1
v_gene: TRBV4-3
j_gene: TRBJ2-5
CDR3nt: TGCGCCAGCAGCCACGACAGGGGGCCCGGCGGGGAGACCCAGTACTTC
CDR3aa: CASSHDRGPGGETQYF

abundance: few
d_gene: -
v_gene: TRBV30
j_gene: TRBJ1-5
CDR3nt: TGTGCCACCAGTGGTGGCAATCAGCCCCAGCATTTT
CDR3aa: CATSGGNQPQHF

abundance: -
d_gene: -
v_gene: TRBV4-1
j_gene: TRBJ1-2
CDR3nt: TGCGCCAGCTCCCAAACCGGCGGGACCCCTGGCTACACCTTC
CDR3aa: CASSQTGGTPGYTF

abundance: few
d_gene: -
v_gene: TRBV27
j_gene: TRBJ1-5
CDR3nt: TGTGCCAGCAGACAGATTGGTAGCAATCAGCCCCAGCATTTT
CDR3aa: CASRQIGSNQPQHF

abundance: -
d_gene: -
v_gene: TRBV10-3
j_gene: TRBJ1-1
CDR3nt: TGTGCCATCAGTGAAACAGCCTCTATCTCCGAGGCTTTCTTT
CDR3aa: CAISETASISEAFF

abundance: -
d_gene: -
v_gene: TRBV29-1
j_gene: TRBJ1-5
CDR3nt: TGCAGCTACCGGGGGGGGAACCAGCCCCAGCATTTT
CDR3aa: CSYRGGNQPQHF

abundance: -
d_gene: -
v_gene: TRBV7-2
j_gene: TRBJ2-1
CDR3nt: TGTGCCAGCAGCTCTAGTGGGAGCTACAATGAGCAGTTCTTC
CDR3aa: CASSSSGSYNEQFF

abundance: -
d_gene: TRBD1
v_gene: TRBV6-5
j_gene: TRBJ1-1
CDR3nt: TGTGCCAGCAGGGACAGGGGGGTTATTGGCTCTGAAGCTTTCTTT
CDR3aa: CASRDRGVIGSEAFF

abundance: -
d_gene: TRBD1
v_gene: TRBV9
j_gene: TRBJ1-4
CDR3nt: TGTGCCAGCAGCGTACACCAAGGGGGCGACGGTGAAAAACTGTTTTTT
CDR3aa: CASSVHQGGDGEKLFF

abundance: once
d_gene: -
v_gene: TRBV4-3
j_gene: TRBJ1-2
CDR3nt: TGCGCCAGCAGCCAAGTTTCATCGCGAGAAATCAACTATGGCTACACCTTC
CDR3aa: CASSQVSSREINYGYTF

abundance: -
d_gene: -
v_gene: TRBV21-1
j_gene: TRBJ2-3
CDR3nt: TGTGCCAGCAGCAAAGCGTGCGGGGGGGCTGGCGACAACACAGATACGCAGTATTTT
CDR3aa: CASSKACGGAGDNTDTQYF

abundance: few
d_gene: -
v_gene: TRBV28
j_gene: TRBJ1-1
CDR3nt: TGTGCCAGCAGTTTTGAGGTTATGAACACTGAAGCTTTCTTT
CDR3aa: CASSFEVMNTEAFF

abundance: few
d_gene: TRBD1
v_gene: TRBV18
j_gene: TRBJ1-1
CDR3nt: TGTGCCAGCTCAATGGACAGGGGAGACACTGAAGCTTTCTTT
CDR3aa: CASSMDRGDTEAFF

abundance: -
d_gene: TRBD1
v_gene: TRBV5-1
j_gene: TRBJ1-1
CDR3nt: TGCGCCAGCAGCTTGGTAACAGGGGTACTGAACACTGAAGCTTTCTTT
CDR3aa: CASSLVTGVLNTEAFF

abundance: few
d_gene: TRBD1
v_gene: TRBV29-1
j_gene: TRBJ1-1
CDR3nt: TGCAGCGTTGGGGGGGACAGGGGACGGGCTGAAGCTTTCTTT
CDR3aa: CSVGGDRGRAEAFF

abundance: -
d_gene: TRBD1
v_gene: TRBV5-6
j_gene: TRBJ1-2
CDR3nt: TGTGCCAGCAGCTTGGGACTGGACAGGGTTAACTATGGCTACACCTTC
CDR3aa: CASSLGLDRVNYGYTF

abundance: few
d_gene: -
v_gene: TRBV5-1
j_gene: TRBJ2-1
CDR3nt: TGCGCCAGCAGCGGGGGGGCGGATTACAATGAGCAGTTCTTC
CDR3aa: CASSGGADYNEQFF

abundance: -
d_gene: -
v_gene: TRBV23-1
j_gene: TRBJ1-1
CDR3nt: TGCGCCAGCAGTCCCCGAGGAGGGGAAACCAACACTGAAGCTTTCTTT
CDR3aa: CASSPRGGETNTEAFF

abundance: few
d_gene: -
v_gene: TRBV4-1
j_gene: TRBJ2-7
CDR3nt: TGCGCCAGCAGCCAAGATATACAACAGGGCGGACGATACGAGCAGTACTTC
CDR3aa: CASSQDIQQGGRYEQYF

abundance: few
d_gene: -
v_gene: TRBV7-9
j_gene: TRBJ2-5
CDR3nt: TGTGCCGGGTCAACAGCAACCCAAGAGACCCAGTACTTC
CDR3aa: CAGSTATQETQYF

abundance: few
d_gene: TRBD2
v_gene: TRBV28
j_gene: TRBJ2-7
CDR3nt: TGTGCCAGCAGTCTGTCCCAGCGGGGCTACGAGCAGTACTTC
CDR3aa: CASSLSQRGYEQYF

abundance: few
d_gene: TRBD2
v_gene: TRBV4-2
j_gene: TRBJ2-1
CDR3nt: TGTGCCAGCAGCCCCGACGGGACTAGCGGCTCCTACAATGAGCAGTTCTTC
CDR3aa: CASSPDGTSGSYNEQFF

abundance: few
d_gene: -
v_gene: TRBV7-9
j_gene: TRBJ2-7
CDR3nt: TGTGCCACCAGCGACTTTGGTGGCCTACGGGGGAACTACGAGCAGTACTTC
CDR3aa: CATSDFGGLRGNYEQYF

abundance: -
d_gene: TRBD2
v_gene: TRBV30
j_gene: TRBJ2-3
CDR3nt: TGTGCCTGGAGCGGGGGGGCAAACACAGATACGCAGTATTTT
CDR3aa: CAWSGGANTDTQYF

abundance: few
d_gene: -
v_gene: TRBV29-1
j_gene: TRBJ1-2
CDR3nt: TGCAGCGTTGGGGCAGGAATTGGGTATGGCTACACCTTC
CDR3aa: CSVGAGIGYGYTF

abundance: -
d_gene: TRBD1
v_gene: TRBV9
j_gene: TRBJ1-1
CDR3nt: TGTGCCAGCAGCGTAGCTGGGGCAGGGGGCCCCACTGAAGCTTTCTTT
CDR3aa: CASSVAGAGGPTEAFF

abundance: -
d_gene: -
v_gene: TRBV30
j_gene: TRBJ2-7
CDR3nt: TGTGCCAGAAGAGCCTCTAGCTCCTACGAGCAGTACTTC
CDR3aa: CARRASSSYEQYF